The rows below give T cell receptor beta chains drawn from one sample of a study of T cell responses to AZD1222 COVID-19 vaccine. Generated by immunoSEQ multiplex PCR, the TCRdb table keeps only in-frame clones and is missing some. The sample has 100,000 or so clones, 85% to 90% seen once. This material consisted of peripheral blood, taken on day 0 of AZD1222 vaccination. The receptors stem from an adult in good health. CDR3s include the opening cysteine and the closing phenylalanine or tryptophan. A row's size may be missing; if present it is once, few, many or a size class.

v_call	j_call	clone_size	cdr3_aa
TRBV4-3	TRBJ2-2	-	CASSQVVGGELFF
TRBV15	TRBJ2-3	-	CATSRDRQGTDTQYF
TRBV29-1	TRBJ2-5	-	CSVEGGGETQYF
TRBV9	TRBJ2-5	-	CASSVVGGPETQYF
TRBV21-1	TRBJ2-1	-	CASSGRPENEQFF
TRBV6-5	TRBJ1-6	-	CASTELGWSSPLHF
TRBV5-1	TRBJ2-3	-	CASSLRGVSTDTQYF
TRBV5-1	TRBJ2-5	-	CASSLAEGHEETQYF
TRBV7-3	TRBJ2-5	few	CASSFSVGETQYF
TRBV6-5	TRBJ1-6	-	CASSTAGLKSPLHF
TRBV19	TRBJ2-7	-	CASRHSGSFYEQYF
TRBV30	TRBJ2-1	-	CAWSADRGREQFF
TRBV7-6	TRBJ1-6	-	CASRAGQGENSPLHF
TRBV6-2/TRBV6-3	TRBJ2-2	-	CASSMERHLTGELFF
TRBV6-9	TRBJ1-2	-	CASSLLCKGYTF
TRBV7-9	TRBJ1-3	-	CASSLRRAGNTIYF
TRBV9	TRBJ1-6	-	CASSVGSVDLGSPLHF
TRBV15	TRBJ1-5	once	CATSRDRQGWQPQHF
TRBV9	TRBJ2-3	-	CASSALLAATDTQYF
TRBV7-9	TRBJ1-2	-	CASSLLSIYGYTF
TRBV3-1/TRBV3-2	TRBJ2-7	-	CASSQAPGQGYQQYF
TRBV7-2	TRBJ2-5	-	CASSFDRGQTQYF
TRBV5-1	TRBJ1-2	-	CASSPGTESYTF
TRBV21-1	TRBJ1-4	-	CASSFPTGGKLFF
TRBV5-8	TRBJ1-4	-	CASSFQGTNEKLFF
TRBV2	TRBJ1-5	-	CASSEVGGMQPQHF
TRBV29-1	TRBJ2-7	-	CSVGGQSSYEQYF
TRBV14	TRBJ2-1	-	CASSQPVPGLAGWRDEQFF
TRBV20-1	TRBJ1-1	-	CSALDEPKAFF
TRBV6-2/TRBV6-3	TRBJ2-7	few	CASSYSPYEGITSYEQYF
TRBV7-9	TRBJ1-2	-	CASSLGQGGYTF
TRBV20-1	TRBJ2-2	-	CSASRDGPTGELFF
TRBV7-8	TRBJ2-2	-	CASSFSLGRAGELFF
TRBV7-9	TRBJ1-2	-	CASSPPFLQTNYGYTF
TRBV28	TRBJ1-1	once	CASSLGSGQLNTEAFF
TRBV14	TRBJ1-2	-	CASSKHGQGHYGYTF
TRBV19	TRBJ2-1	-	CASSRQASSSYNEQFF
TRBV9	TRBJ2-2	-	CASSVKPGLAGTGELFF
TRBV3-1/TRBV3-2	TRBJ2-1	once	CASRRQGDNEQFF
TRBV27	TRBJ2-1	-	CASRLTSGYNEQFF